This T cell receptor beta chain was documented in a study of blood T cell repertoires in COVID-19. Generated by immunoSEQ multiplex PCR, the TCRdb table keeps only in-frame clones and is missing some. The sample yields approximately 290,000 clones, roughly 89% seen once. The CDR3 contains 16 residues. J was trimmed by 2 bases and V by 4 bases; bases with no gene match: 6. Germline CDR1 is MNHNS and CDR2 is SASEGT. This sequence was found in a woman aged 18-35 years with acute COVID-19. The V call is TRBV6-1, the J call TRBJ2-7; 12 bases agree with TRBD2. Source material: PBMCs or T cells enriched from blood (not recorded which). The CDR3 sequence: CASSALLAGGAYEQYF. The CDR3 coding sequence is TGTGCCAGCAGTGCACTTCTAGCGGGAGGGGCCTACGAGCAGTACTTC.